This T cell receptor (beta chain) emerged from a study of blood T cell repertoires in COVID-19. Produced via immunoSEQ multiplex PCR; TCRdb's table is partial and in-frame only. The table has more than 150,000 clones, over 80% seen once. This clone was counted a few times. The origin of this receptor is a woman aged 60-75 years who had recovered from COVID-19. Sequenced input: PBMCs or T cells enriched from blood (not recorded which).

CDR3 region: CASSRGWETQYF. Written as DNA, the CDR3 is TGTGCCAGCAGCCGCGGGTGGGAGACCCAGTACTTC. The genes are TRBV5-4 and TRBJ2-5; perhaps TRBD2 as D (5 bases). CDR1 SGHNT and CDR2 YYREEE come from the germline V gene (reference sequence). Trimming took off 4 bases at V and 5 bases at J, with 9 bases between the two ends. This CDR3 contains 12 residues.